The present entry profiles one T cell receptor (beta chain) with its context. The table came from immunoSEQ multiplex PCR; TCRdb's copy has only in-frame clones and leaves some out. The table includes just over 2,000,000 clones, 85% to 95% detected once. The data stem from a study of shared clonotypes between healthy human individuals. Germline lookup yields CDR1 SGHTA and CDR2 FQGTGA. Germline trimming cut 8 bases from V and 3 bases from J; bases unmatched to any gene: 7. CDR3 length: 14 amino acids. The sequenced material came from naive CD4+ T cells sorted from blood. Indicated subset: CD45RA+ positively selected. The rearrangement uses TRBV7-3 and TRBJ2-3, with 8 bases aligning to TRBD2. The source is a man younger than 35 in good health. CDR3: CASAGGAGTDTQYF. CDR3 DNA: TGTGCCAGCGCCGGGGGGGCCGGAACAGATACGCAGTATTTT.